This paragraph reports one TCR beta chain. Its cognate antigen has yet to be identified. The input lacks base qualities; no much larger clone sits a single base away. The source of the sample is a study of OX40 agonist ivuxolimab in advanced cancers. About the study as a whole: The costimulatory receptor OX40 (CD134) was targeted by ivuxolimab, a fully human IgG2 agonistic monoclonal antibody. Among the roughly 54 dose-escalation patients, some 19 had hepatocellular carcinoma, some 15 melanoma, 9 renal cell carcinoma and 9 head and neck cancer. Patients were allowed to have had prior anti-PD-1, anti-PD-L1 or anti-CTLA-4 therapy, and 30% to 40% of the dose-escalation patients had previously received checkpoint inhibitors. Peripheral TCRbeta sequencing aimed to test whether ivuxolimab altered TCR sequence diversity and caused clonal T-cell expansion. Intravenous ivuxolimab was administered to patients every 2 weeks at six dose levels: 0.01, 0.1, 0.3, 1.5, 3 and 10 mg/kg. A male proportion of around 83% and a mean age of 60 years, ranging from about 20 to 79, were recorded for the dose-escalation cohort. Three dose-escalation patients achieved partial responses, one with hepatocellular carcinoma and two with cutaneous melanoma. The paper reports the monotherapy dose-escalation portion (N = 52 patients) of the phase I ivuxolimab trial.

Study-wide findings and limitations: After ivuxolimab, expanded clones were on average more numerous among CD8+ T cells than among CD4+ T cells. At doses of 0.1 to 3.0 mg/kg, clonal expansion of both CD4+ and CD8+ T cells in blood was seen between baseline and week 6. In the 0.1-3.0 mg/kg groups, partial responders had among the lowest normalized peripheral clonal expansion, particularly in CD8+ T cells. Low levels of normalized T-cell clonal expansion were also seen in some patients who did not respond. The antigen specificity of the clonally expanded peripheral T cells was not determined.

V loses 5 bases of germline sequence and J loses 1 base, and the interval between the two ends is 21 bases. From a lookup of the germline V gene, CDR1 and CDR2 are MDHEN and SYDVKM. There are 17 amino acids in the CDR3, from cysteine to valine inclusive. Of the read, only the CDR3 DNA is kept; its 51 bases are in frame from base 1. The trial excluded patients who had a history of autoimmune disease or were on systemic immunosuppression. Peripheral blood for TCR sequencing was collected from all dose cohorts at baseline, on cycle 4 day 1, and on cycle 7 day 1. Samples came from an open-label, multicenter, first-in-human phase I dose-escalation trial of ivuxolimab. Adults with locally advanced or metastatic melanoma, renal cell carcinoma, hepatocellular carcinoma or head and neck squamous cell carcinoma were enrolled in the trial. CD4+ and CD8+ T cells were sorted separately from peripheral blood before TCR sequencing.

Genomic DNA was isolated from the sorted cells so that the TCRbeta CDR3 region could be sequenced. The immunoSEQ Assay was used to sequence the TCRbeta CDR3 regions. The immuneACCESS repertoire file appears here via TCRdb, limited to in-frame rearrangements. These files lack a portion of the clones; in checked studies, under half of the deficit traces to unresolved V genes, and the cause of the others is not known. Present in this sample are about 88,000 clones, 85% to 90% of which were seen just once. The ten largest make up around 0.2% of the sample. The sample in question was CD4+ or CD8+ T cells sorted from blood, obtained in a trial of the OX40 agonist ivuxolimab. The clonotype originates from an adult with an advanced solid tumor such as melanoma, head and neck, liver or kidney cancer. The rearranged chain carries TRBV28 and TRBJ2-7; matching of 6 bases hints at TRBD2 as the D gene. The CDR3 region reads CASSSPRGSRPSYEQYV. The bases read TGTGCCAGCAGTAGTCCGCGGGGTAGCCGACCGTCCTACGAGCAGTACGTC.